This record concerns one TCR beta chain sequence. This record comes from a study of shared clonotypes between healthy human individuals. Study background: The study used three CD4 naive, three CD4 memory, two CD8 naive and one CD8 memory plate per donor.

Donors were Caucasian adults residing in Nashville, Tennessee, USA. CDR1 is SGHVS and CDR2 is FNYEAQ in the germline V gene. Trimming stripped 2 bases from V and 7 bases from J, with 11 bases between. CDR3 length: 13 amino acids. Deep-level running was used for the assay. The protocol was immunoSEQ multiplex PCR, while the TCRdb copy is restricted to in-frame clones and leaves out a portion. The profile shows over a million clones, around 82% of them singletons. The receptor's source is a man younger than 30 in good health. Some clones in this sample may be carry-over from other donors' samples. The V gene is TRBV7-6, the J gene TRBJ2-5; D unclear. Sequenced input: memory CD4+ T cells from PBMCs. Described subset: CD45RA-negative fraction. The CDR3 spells CASSLHPPGTQYF. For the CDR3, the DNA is TGTGCCAGCAGCTTACACCCCCCTGGGACCCAGTACTTC. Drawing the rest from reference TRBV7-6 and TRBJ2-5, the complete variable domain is GAGVSQSPRYKVTKRGQDVALRCDPISGHVSLYWYRQALGQGPEFLTYFNYEAQQDKSGLPNDRFSAERPEGSISTLTIQRTEQRDSAMYRCASSLHPPGTQYFGPGTRLLVL.